The source of this T cell receptor beta chain is a study of graft-versus-host responses after intestinal transplantation. Study-level background: All recipients were given anti-thymocyte globulin induction, and tacrolimus and steroids were then administered for three to four years.

General observations from the study: Early after transplant, HvG declines were associated with peak levels of circulating GvH clones.

To note about this clone: Its antigen remains unidentified.

The method was immunoSEQ multiplex PCR; TCRdb's version includes in-frame clones alone and lacks a portion of them. The table lists about 100,000 clones, 80% to 95% of them singletons. The CDR3 consists of 16 residues. Germline values: CDR1 SGHAT, CDR2 FQDESV (reference sequence). V trimming: 5 bases; J trimming: 6 bases; junction bases outside the gene matches: 10. This rearrangement joins TRBV11-1 to TRBJ2-3; TRBD1 matches 11 bases. This TCR was recovered from a human patient who received an intestinal transplant, so some T cells may come from the graft donor. The source material was PBMCs, sampled roughly 410 days after intestinal transplant. CDR3 nucleotides: TGTGCCAGCAGCCTCGAAGGACAGGGGGCATCCGATACGCAGTATTTT. This translates into CASSLEGQGASDTQYF.